This T cell receptor (beta chain) was retrieved from a study of T-cell reconstitution after alpha-beta-depleted transplantation in children. This CDR3 comprises 16 residues. Germline V gives CDR1 SGHVS, CDR2 FQNEAQ. With V trimmed by 5 bases and J by 3 bases, 10 bases remained unmatched. The sample holds a few counts of this clonotype. It was with unique molecular identifiers that the TCRbeta library was prepared. TCRdb analysed the PCR reads with MiXCR anew, one entry per CDR3 protein. The sample lists 440,000 or so distinct CDR3 sequences; about 11% were seen once. The receptor's source is a human donor who donated a stem cell graft to a child with acute myeloid leukemia. Material: PBMCs from the stem cell graft donor, obtained from the stem cell graft. The chain is built from TRBV7-8 and TRBJ1-2, with 9 bases aligning to TRBD1. For the CDR3, the DNA is TGTGCCAGCAGCCCACAGGGACAGGGAGGCCACTATGGCTACACCTTC. It translates to CASSPQGQGGHYGYTF.